Each of the 9 T cell receptor beta chains below was sequenced from the same sample in a study of cytomegalovirus exposure and HLA in healthy donors. PCR amplification relied on 60 Vbeta primers (plus 13 Jbeta primers). Clones were sequenced by immunoSEQ multiplex PCR, and TCRdb holds only the in-frame ones, with some missing. The table has 160,000 or so clones, around 77% seen once; the top ten hold more than 2%. The specimen sequenced was PBMCs. The receptors come from a man in his fifties or sixties in good health and CMV-seropositive.

The chain links TRBV9 to TRBJ1-2; 8 nucleotides match TRBD1. This CDR3 comprises 15 residues. Unmatched junction bases numbered 4, after V lost 3 bases and J lost 0 bases. In germline, CDR1 is SGDLS, CDR2 YYNGEE. DNA for the CDR3: TGTGCCAGCAGCGAGGGACAGGCGTCTAACTATGGCTACACCTTC. It encodes CASSEGQASNYGYTF.

The J gene is TRBJ1-2, the V gene TRBV6-4, with TRBD1 as a possible D gene (5 bases). V shed 5 bases and J shed 3 bases, with 19 bases lying between them. This CDR3 spans 16 amino acids. Per the germline V gene, CDR1 is MRHNA and CDR2 is SNTAGT. CDR3 amino acids: CASSPYQARGYYGYTF. In nucleotides, the CDR3 is TGTGCCAGCAGTCCGTATCAGGCAAGGGGCTACTATGGCTACACCTTC.

The chain has TRBV6-1 and TRBJ2-5, with a weak D call TRBD1 (6 bases). The J call could be wrong; TRBJ2-7 is a better fit for the DNA end. Germline loops: CDR1 MNHNS, CDR2 SASEGT. The length of the CDR3 is 12 residues. DNA for the CDR3: TGTGCCAGCAGGGGGGACATGTACGAGCAGTACTTC. Encoded protein: CASRGDMYEQYF.

This chain joins TRBV19 and TRBJ2-5, with 11 bases fitting TRBD2. The length of the CDR3 is 15 residues. After removal of 4 bases from V and 5 bases from J, the junction contained 6 bases not matched to a gene. The germline V gene has CDR1 LNHDA and CDR2 SQIVND (reference sequence). The CDR3 DNA reads TGTGCCAGTAGTAGTTCTAGCGGGGGGACCGAGACCCAGTACTTC. It translates to CASSSSSGGTETQYF.

The V and J genes are TRBV4-1 and TRBJ2-3, with 12 bases fitting TRBD2. CDR1 is MGHRA, CDR2 YSYEKL, per germline. The V gene end was trimmed by 0 bases and the J gene end by 0 bases; junction bases not matched to a gene: 4. CDR3 length: 18 amino acids. CDR3 region: CASSQERLAGESTDTQYF. The CDR3, as DNA: TGCGCCAGCAGCCAAGAAAGACTAGCGGGGGAAAGCACAGATACGCAGTATTTT.

The chain combines TRBV4-2 with TRBJ2-7, with 7 bases matching TRBD2. CDR1 is LGHNA and CDR2 is YNFKEQ in the germline V gene. This CDR3 spans 15 amino acids. J was trimmed by 2 bases and V by 7 bases; bases with no gene match: 11. CDR3: CASTPLGGTTYEQYF. In DNA form, the CDR3 reads TGTGCCAGCACCCCCTTGGGGGGGACCACCTACGAGCAGTACTTC.

DNA of the CDR3: TGCGCCAGCAGTGGTGATACAGGCCCCGTTAACTATGGCTACACCTTC. Translated: CASSGDTGPVNYGYTF. The V gene is TRBV4-1, the J gene TRBJ1-2; D is possibly TRBD1 (5 bases). The CDR3 is 16 amino acids. The V gene's germline CDR1 is MGHRA and CDR2 YSYEKL. The V end lost 6 bases, the J end lost 1 base, and 18 bases lay between the germline ends.

The CDR3 coding sequence is TGCGCCAGCAGCTTGACGGGGAATGAGCAGTTCTTC. The encoded protein is CASSLTGNEQFF. The chain carries TRBV5-1 and TRBJ2-1; D is possibly TRBD2 (5 bases). The V gene lost 1 base and the J gene lost 7 bases, with 6 bases spanning the gap. CDR1 is SGHRS, CDR2 YFSETQ, per germline. The length of the CDR3 is 12 residues. Filled out from reference TRBV5-1 and TRBJ2-1, the complete variable domain reads KAGVTQTPRYLIKTRGQQVTLSCSPISGHRSVSWYQQTPGQGLQFLFEYFSETQRNKGNFPGRFSGRQFSNSRSEMNVSTLELGDSALYLCASSLTGNEQFFGPGTRLTVL.

The V call is TRBV6-5, the J call TRBJ2-1, with 7 bases matching TRBD2. V trimming: 6 bases; J trimming: 0 bases; junction bases outside the gene matches: 5. The germline V gene has CDR1 MNHEY and CDR2 SVGAGI. This CDR3 is 15 amino acids long. CDR3 DNA sequence: TGTGCCAGCAGCTACGGACTAGGCTCCTACAATGAGCAGTTCTTC. It is translated as CASSYGLGSYNEQFF.